This T cell receptor (beta chain) was identified during a study of blood T cells in healthy people across ages. Germline CDR1 SGHDN, CDR2 FVKESK. Trimming pared 3 bases from V and 8 bases from J, leaving 23 bases between. The CDR3 consists of 17 residues. Russia was home to the donors, healthy Caucasian individuals aged about 6 to 90. Per sample, extraction of total RNA gave at least 6 micrograms in every case. This clonotype was detected only a few times. The antigen is undetermined. Using a J-beta primer mix together with a sample-barcoded 5' primer, a second PCR was run for roughly 7 to 11 cycles. TCRdb used MiXCR to reprocess the 5' RACE reads, holding one entry per CDR3 protein. Among around 690,000 distinct CDR3 sequences listed, roughly 50% were seen once. General study findings and limits: The long-lived group displayed more naive CD4+ cells, plus higher diversity, than the aged donors did. In older individuals, TCR beta diversity per million T cells was lower, falling roughly linearly with age.

The sequence derives from a man aged 60-69 years in good health. The chain combines TRBV14 with TRBJ2-1, with D possibly TRBD1 on 5 matching bases. Material: blood. The CDR3 spells CASSQRQSSGWLDEQFF. CDR3 bases: TGTGCCAGCAGCCAGAGACAGTCTTCGGGCTGGCTGGATGAGCAGTTCTTC.